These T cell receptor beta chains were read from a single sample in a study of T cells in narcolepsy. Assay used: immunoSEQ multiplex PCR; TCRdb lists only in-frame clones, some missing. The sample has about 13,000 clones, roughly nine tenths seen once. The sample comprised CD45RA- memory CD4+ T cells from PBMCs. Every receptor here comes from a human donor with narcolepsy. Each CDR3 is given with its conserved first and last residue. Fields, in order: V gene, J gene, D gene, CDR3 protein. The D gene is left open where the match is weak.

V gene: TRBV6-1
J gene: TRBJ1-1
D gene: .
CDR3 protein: CASRKPAGTEAFF

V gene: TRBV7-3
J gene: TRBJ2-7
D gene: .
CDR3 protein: CASSLNAGTYEQYF

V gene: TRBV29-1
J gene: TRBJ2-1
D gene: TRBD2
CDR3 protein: CSAEGTGLVPFF

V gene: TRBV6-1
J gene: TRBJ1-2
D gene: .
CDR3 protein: CARDKGDEGYGYTF

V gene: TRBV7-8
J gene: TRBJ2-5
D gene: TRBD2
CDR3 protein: CASSLRPAGGQETQYF

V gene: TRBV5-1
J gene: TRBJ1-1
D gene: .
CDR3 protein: CASSWGQGTEAFF

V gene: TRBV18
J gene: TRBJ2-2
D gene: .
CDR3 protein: CASSVKGGMTNTGELFF

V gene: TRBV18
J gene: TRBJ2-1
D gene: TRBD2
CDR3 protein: CASSVSGREKNEQFF

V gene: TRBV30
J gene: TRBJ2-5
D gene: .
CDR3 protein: CAWSAEETQYF

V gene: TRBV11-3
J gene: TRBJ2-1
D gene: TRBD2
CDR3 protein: CASSPGLAGNEQFF

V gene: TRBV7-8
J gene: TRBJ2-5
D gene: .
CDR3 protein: CASSFGTETQYF

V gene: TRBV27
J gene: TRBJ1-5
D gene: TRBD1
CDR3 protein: CASSLSGQANQPQHF

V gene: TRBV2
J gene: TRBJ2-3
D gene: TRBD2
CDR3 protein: CASSGSRRAGGRADTQYF

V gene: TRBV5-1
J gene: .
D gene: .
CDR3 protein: CASSLYPGDSYEQYF

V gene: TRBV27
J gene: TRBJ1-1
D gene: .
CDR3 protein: CASSASGTTVGATEAFF

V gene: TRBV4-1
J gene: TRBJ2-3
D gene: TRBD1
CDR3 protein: CASSLDRGRSDTQYF

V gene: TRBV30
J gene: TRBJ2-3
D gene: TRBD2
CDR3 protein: CAWSMVAGGTDTQYF

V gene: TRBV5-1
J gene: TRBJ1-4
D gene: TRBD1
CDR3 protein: CASSSGTGGFATNEKLFF

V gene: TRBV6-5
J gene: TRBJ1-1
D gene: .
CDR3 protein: CASSYLQGGTEAFF

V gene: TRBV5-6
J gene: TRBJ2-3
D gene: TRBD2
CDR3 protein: CASSLGLATDTQYF

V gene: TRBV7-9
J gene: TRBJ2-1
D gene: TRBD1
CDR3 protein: CASSLTTGAGEQFF

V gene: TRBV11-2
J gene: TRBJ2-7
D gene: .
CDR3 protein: CASSQSFRGDEQYF

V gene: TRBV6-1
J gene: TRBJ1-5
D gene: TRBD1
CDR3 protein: CASSDLQGQAQPQHF

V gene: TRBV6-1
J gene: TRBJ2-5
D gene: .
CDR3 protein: CASRPASRYQETQYF

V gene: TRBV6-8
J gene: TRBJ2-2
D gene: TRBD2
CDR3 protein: CASSYRTSGRLSNTGELFF

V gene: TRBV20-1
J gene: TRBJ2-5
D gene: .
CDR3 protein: CSAIGEETQYF

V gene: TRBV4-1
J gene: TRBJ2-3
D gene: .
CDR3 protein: CASSQAQGISTDTQYF

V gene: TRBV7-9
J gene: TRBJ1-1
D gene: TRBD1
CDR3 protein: CASSRWTGTGDTEAFF

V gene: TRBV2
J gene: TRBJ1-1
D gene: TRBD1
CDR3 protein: CASSEQGTGAEAFF

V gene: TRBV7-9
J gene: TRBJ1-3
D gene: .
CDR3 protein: CASSLAQGGSGNTIYF

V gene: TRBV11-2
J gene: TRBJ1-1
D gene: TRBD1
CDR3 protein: CASSLRTGMNTEAFF

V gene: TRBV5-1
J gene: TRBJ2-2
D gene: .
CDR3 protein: CASSDSGTLNTGELFF

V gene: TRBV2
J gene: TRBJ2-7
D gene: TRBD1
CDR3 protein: CASRERAQGAIEQYF

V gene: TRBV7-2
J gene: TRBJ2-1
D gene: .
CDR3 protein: CASSLPGEQFF

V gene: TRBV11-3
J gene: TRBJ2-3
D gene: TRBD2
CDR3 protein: CASSTMAGGTDTQYF

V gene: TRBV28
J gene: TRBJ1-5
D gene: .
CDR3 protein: CASILTDIRNQPQHF

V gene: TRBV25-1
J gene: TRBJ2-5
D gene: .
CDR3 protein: CASSEYRQAQETQYF

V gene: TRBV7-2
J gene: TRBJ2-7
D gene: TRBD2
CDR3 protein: CASSLRTSGIQQYF

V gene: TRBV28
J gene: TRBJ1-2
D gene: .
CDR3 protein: CASSLPSGQGLNGYTF

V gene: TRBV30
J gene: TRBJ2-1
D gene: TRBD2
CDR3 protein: CAWSVQTSGNNEQFF

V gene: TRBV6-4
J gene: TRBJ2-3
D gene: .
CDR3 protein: CASRPGLGTDTQYF

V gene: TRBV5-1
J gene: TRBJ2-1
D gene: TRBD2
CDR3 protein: CASSPFVGTSGPNEQFF

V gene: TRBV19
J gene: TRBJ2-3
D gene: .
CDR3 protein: CASSIDRSRRSGTDTQYF

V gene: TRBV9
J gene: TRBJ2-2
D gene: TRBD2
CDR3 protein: CASSVGGGSQTGELFF

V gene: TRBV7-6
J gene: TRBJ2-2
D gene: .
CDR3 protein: CASSSPGEITGELFF

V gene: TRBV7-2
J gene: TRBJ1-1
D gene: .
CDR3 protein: CASSPGHGNTEAFF

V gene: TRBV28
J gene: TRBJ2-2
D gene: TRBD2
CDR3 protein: CASSGTAGGFTGELFF

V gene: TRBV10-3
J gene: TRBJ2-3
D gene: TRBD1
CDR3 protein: CAISAGQDTDTQYF

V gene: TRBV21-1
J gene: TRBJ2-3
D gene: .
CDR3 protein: CASSKVGGGRTGFPTLAQYF

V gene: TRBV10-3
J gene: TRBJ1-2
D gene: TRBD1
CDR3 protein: CAISEAGPSRGVRGYTF